One sample yielded the 14 T cell receptor beta chains listed below, sequenced in a study of cytomegalovirus exposure and HLA in healthy donors. It was with 60 Vbeta and 13 Jbeta primers that the PCR ran. Data came from immunoSEQ multiplex PCR; TCRdb stores just in-frame clones and leaves some out. The repertoire holds approximately 100,000 clones, with about 74% as singletons. Sequencing input: PBMCs. The receptor source for this set is a male donor in good health and CMV-seronegative.

A remark on this clone: The same CDR3 arises from other DNA sequences in this sample as well. This chain connects TRBV19 to TRBJ2-1, with TRBD2 as a possible D gene (6 bases). The CDR3 is made up of 14 amino acids. Trimming stripped 3 bases from V and 7 bases from J, with 13 bases between. CDR1 is LNHDA and CDR2 is SQIVND in the germline V gene (reference sequence). In DNA form, the CDR3 reads TGTGCCAGTAGTATCGGGACCAGCGGGAATGAGCAGTTCTTC. This codes for CASSIGTSGNEQFF.

The chain employs TRBV4-3 and TRBJ1-3; 8 positions agree with TRBD1. V was clipped by 3 bases and J by 3 bases; unmatched bases: 4. This CDR3 has 15 amino acids. Germline loops: CDR1 LGHNA, CDR2 YSLEER. This CDR3 reads CASSQAQGDGNTIYF. In DNA form, the CDR3 reads TGCGCCAGCAGCCAGGCACAGGGGGATGGAAACACCATATATTTT.

The rearrangement joins TRBV7-2 to TRBJ2-5; TRBD1 matches 11 bases. This CDR3 has 15 amino acids. V shed 5 bases and J 5 bases; nucleotides not matched to a gene: 7. Germline assignment: CDR1 SGHTA and CDR2 FQGNSA. The CDR3 region is CASSDSGTGGETQYF. The CDR3 coding sequence is TGTGCCAGCAGCGACTCCGGGACAGGGGGTGAGACCCAGTACTTC. Based on the CDR3 plus reference TRBV7-2 and TRBJ2-5, the full variable domain is GAGVSQSPSNKVTEKGKDVELRCDPISGHTALYWYRQSLGQGLEFLIYFQGNSAPDKSGLPSDRFSAERTGGSVSTLTIQRTQQEDSAVYLCASSDSGTGGETQYFGPGTRLLVL.

The V and J genes are TRBV2 and TRBJ2-5, with TRBD2 matching over 7 bases. The DNA end lines up better with TRBJ2-7; the J call may be wrong. This CDR3 has 13 amino acids. Germline CDR1 and CDR2: SNHLY and FYNNEI. The CDR3 nucleotides read TGTGCCAGCATGAACCTAGCGGCCTACGAGCAGTACTTC. Its protein is CASMNLAAYEQYF.

The V gene is TRBV7-2, the J gene TRBJ1-1; the D gene is possibly TRBD1 (5 bases). Between the trimmed V and J ends, which lost 3 bases and 7 bases, there was a span of 12 bases. The CDR3 covers 13 residues. CDR1 and CDR2 from the germline V gene are SGHTA and FQGNSA. The CDR3 loop reads CASSFDTTGEAFF. The DNA of the CDR3 is TGTGCCAGCAGCTTCGACACCACAGGTGAAGCTTTCTTT.

This chain links TRBV6-5 with TRBJ1-1, with TRBD1 matching 7 bases. Germline CDR1 reads MNHEY; CDR2 reads SVGAGI. The length of the CDR3 is 14 residues. V dropped 6 bases and J dropped 7; count of bases not matched to a gene: 11. The DNA of the CDR3 is TGTGCCAGCAGGTCGACAGGGTTGAGGGATGAAGCTTTCTTT. Translation: CASRSTGLRDEAFF.

The DNA of the CDR3 is TGTGCCAGCAGCTTGACTGTGAACACCGGGGAGCTGTTTTTT. Its translation: CASSLTVNTGELFF. The chain combines TRBV7-6 with TRBJ2-2; no clear D. The germline V and J ends were trimmed by 3 bases and 1 base, with 6 bases remaining between them. The germline V gene has CDR1 SGHVS and CDR2 FNYEAQ. The CDR3 covers 14 residues.

This clone has a handful of counts. The CDR3 region has the DNA TGTGCCAGCAGTTACTTCATGAGGGGGCAAGGAGAGACCCAGTACTTC. Translation: CASSYFMRGQGETQYF. The chain carries TRBV6-5 and TRBJ2-5, with TRBD1 matching over 7 bases. From germline, CDR1 is MNHEY and CDR2 SVGAGI. V lost 1 base and J lost 4; bases outside the gene matches: 9. This CDR3 has 16 amino acids.

The chain joins TRBV19 to TRBJ2-1; weak D call: TRBD1 (6 bases). In germline, CDR1 is LNHDA, CDR2 SQIVND (reference sequence). The V gene lost 2 bases and the J gene lost 2 bases, with 13 bases spanning the gap. The CDR3 has 16 amino acids. As DNA, the CDR3 is TGTGCCAGTAGTATACCCGACAGGAAACCCTACAATGAGCAGTTCTTC. Its protein product is CASSIPDRKPYNEQFF.

V gene TRBV13 combines with J gene TRBJ2-1, with D possibly being TRBD2 (7 bases). The CDR3 is 18 amino acids. Germline V CDR1 and CDR2: PRHDT, FYEKMQ (reference sequence). Trimming took 1 base from V and 2 from J, leaving 18 bases between them. DNA for the CDR3: TGTGCCAGCAGCTTAGAGGGGGGGGGCGGGAGACCCTACAATGAGCAGTTCTTC. It specifies CASSLEGGGGRPYNEQFF.

V usage is TRBV27 and J usage is TRBJ2-1, with D possibly matching TRBD2 (6 bases). This CDR3 comprises 13 residues. The V gene lost 5 bases and the J gene lost 3 bases, with 8 bases spanning the gap. Germline CDR1 is MNHEY and CDR2 is SMNVEV (reference sequence). The CDR3 DNA is TGTGCCAGCAGTGCGGGGTACTACAATGAGCAGTTCTTC. Its protein is CASSAGYYNEQFF.

Only a few counts were recorded for this clone. The CDR3 nucleotides read TGTGCCAGTAGTAGAACCACCGGGACACGGTCCTACAATGAGCAGTTCTTC. It codes for CASSRTTGTRSYNEQFF. The chain employs TRBV19 and TRBJ2-1; a possible D gene is TRBD1 (6 bases). Trimming shortened V by 4 bases and J by 1 base, and 17 bases separated the two germline ends. The germline V gene has CDR1 LNHDA and CDR2 SQIVND (reference sequence). This CDR3 has 17 residues.

The rearrangement uses TRBV6-1 and TRBJ2-5, with D possibly being TRBD2 (5 bases). CDR3 length: 13 residues. V gave up 4 bases and J gave up 5 bases, with 11 bases separating them. Per germline, CDR1 MNHNS and CDR2 SASEGT. CDR3 in DNA: TGTGCCAGCAGTGGTCTGAGGAGGGAGACCCAGTACTTC. Its translation: CASSGLRRETQYF.

V usage is TRBV9 and J usage is TRBJ2-1; TRBD2 matches at 7 bases. V lost 5 bases, J lost 8 bases, and 16 bases stayed unmatched. The CDR3 contains 16 residues. Germline V gives CDR1 SGDLS, CDR2 YYNGEE. CDR3 sequence: CASRGGNYGRGDEQFF. The CDR3 DNA reads TGTGCCAGCAGGGGAGGGAACTACGGGAGAGGGGATGAGCAGTTCTTC.